This TCR beta chain was obtained from a study of CD8 T cells in Susac syndrome. The RNA input was 0.5 to 1 ug, and it was reverse transcribed with random hexamers. It was immunoSEQ multiplex PCR that amplified TCR beta CDR3 across 54 Vbeta and 13 Jbeta. TCRdb used MiXCR to reprocess the immunoSEQ multiplex PCR reads, holding one entry per CDR3 protein. The data hold some 130,000 distinct CDR3 sequences, with less than 95% observed a single time. Germline V CDR1 and CDR2: SGHRS, YFSETQ. CDR3 size: 17 residues. Trimming removed 4 bases from V and 1 base from J; junction bases left unmatched: 6. The sequenced material came from CD4+ T cells from PBMCs. The genes are TRBV5-1 and TRBJ2-1, with TRBD2 matching 12 bases. The TCR comes from a human donor with multiple sclerosis. CDR3 amino acids: CASSILAGGLSYNEQFF. Here the CDR3 DNA reads TGCGCCAGCAGCATACTAGCGGGGGGCCTTTCCTACAATGAGCAGTTCTTC.